This TCR beta chain was found in a study of OX40 agonist ivuxolimab in advanced cancers. Study-level background: Participants averaged approximately 65 years of age (range roughly 20 to 90) and were less than 85% male. In three patients, partial responses were observed, one with hepatocellular carcinoma and two with cutaneous melanoma.

Regarding the study as a whole: Among the least clonally expanded were partial responders at 0.1-3.0 mg/kg.

V lost 5 bases and J 3 bases, leaving 14 bases between the germline ends. Germline V lookup: CDR1 SNHLY, CDR2 FYNNEI. This CDR3 comprises 14 residues. The cohort excluded patients with autoimmune disease history or systemic immunosuppression. For this clone: Its antigen is unidentified.

The method was immunoSEQ multiplex PCR; TCRdb's version includes in-frame clones alone and lacks a portion of them. The sample contains more than 50,000 clones, roughly 86% of which appear only once. This receptor was obtained from an adult with an advanced solid tumor such as melanoma, head and neck, liver or kidney cancer. Sequences were derived from CD4+ or CD8+ T cells sorted from blood, sampled in a trial of the OX40 agonist ivuxolimab. The V call is TRBV2, the J call TRBJ2-7; tentatively, D is TRBD1 (6 bases). CDR3: CASSQGQTYYEQYF. For the CDR3, the DNA is TGTGCCAGCAGTCAAGGACAGACCTACTACGAGCAGTACTTC.